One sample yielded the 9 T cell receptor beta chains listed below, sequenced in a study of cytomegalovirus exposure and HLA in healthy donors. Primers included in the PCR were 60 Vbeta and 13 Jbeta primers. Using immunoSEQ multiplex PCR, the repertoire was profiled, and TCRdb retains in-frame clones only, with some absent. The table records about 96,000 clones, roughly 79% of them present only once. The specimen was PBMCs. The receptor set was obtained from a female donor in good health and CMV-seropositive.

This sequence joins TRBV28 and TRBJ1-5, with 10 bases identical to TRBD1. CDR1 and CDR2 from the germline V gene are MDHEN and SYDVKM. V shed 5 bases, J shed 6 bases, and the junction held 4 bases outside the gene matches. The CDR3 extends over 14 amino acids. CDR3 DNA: TGTGCCAGCAGTACCGGGACAGGGGCTCAGCCCCAGCATTTT. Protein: CASSTGTGAQPQHF.

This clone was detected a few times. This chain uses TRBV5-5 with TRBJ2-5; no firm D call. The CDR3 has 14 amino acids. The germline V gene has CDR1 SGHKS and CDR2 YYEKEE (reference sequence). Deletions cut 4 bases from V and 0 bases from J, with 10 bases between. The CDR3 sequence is CASSPESYQETQYF. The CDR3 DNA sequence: TGTGCCAGCAGCCCTGAGTCTTACCAAGAGACCCAGTACTTC.

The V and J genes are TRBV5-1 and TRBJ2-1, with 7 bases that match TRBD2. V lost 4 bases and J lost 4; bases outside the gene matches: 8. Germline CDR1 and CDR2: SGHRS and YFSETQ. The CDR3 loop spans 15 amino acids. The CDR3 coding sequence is TGCGCCAGCAGCCTCCGGACTAGTGGATACAATGAGCAGTTCTTC. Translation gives CASSLRTSGYNEQFF.

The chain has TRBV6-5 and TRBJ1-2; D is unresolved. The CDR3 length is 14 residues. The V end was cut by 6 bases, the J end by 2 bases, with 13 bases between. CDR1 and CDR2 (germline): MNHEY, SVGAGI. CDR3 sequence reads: CASSPMRGNYGYTF. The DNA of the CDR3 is TGTGCCAGCAGCCCAATGAGAGGCAACTATGGCTACACCTTC.

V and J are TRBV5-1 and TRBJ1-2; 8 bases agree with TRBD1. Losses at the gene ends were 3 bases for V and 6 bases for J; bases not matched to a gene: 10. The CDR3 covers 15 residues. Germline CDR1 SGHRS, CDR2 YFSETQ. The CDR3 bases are TGCGCCAGCAGCTCACGCTCAGGGGGCGATGATGGCTACACCTTC. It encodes CASSSRSGGDDGYTF.

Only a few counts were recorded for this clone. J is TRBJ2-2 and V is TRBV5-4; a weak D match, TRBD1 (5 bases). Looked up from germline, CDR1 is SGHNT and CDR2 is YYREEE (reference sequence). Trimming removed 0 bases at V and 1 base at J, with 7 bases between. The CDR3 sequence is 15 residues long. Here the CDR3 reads CASSLVGVNTGELFF. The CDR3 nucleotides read TGTGCCAGCAGCTTGGTAGGGGTGAACACCGGGGAGCTGTTTTTT. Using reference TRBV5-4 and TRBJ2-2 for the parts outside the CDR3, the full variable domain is ETGVTQSPTHLIKTRGQQVTLRCSSQSGHNTVSWYQQALGQGPQFIFQYYREEENGRGNFPPRFSGLQFPNYSSELNVNALELDDSALYLCASSLVGVNTGELFFGEGSRLTVL.

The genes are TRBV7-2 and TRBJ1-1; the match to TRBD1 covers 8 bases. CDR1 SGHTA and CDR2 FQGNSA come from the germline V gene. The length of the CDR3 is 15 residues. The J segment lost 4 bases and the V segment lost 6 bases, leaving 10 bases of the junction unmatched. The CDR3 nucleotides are TGTGCCAGCAGTCGCCTGGACAGGGATGGCACTGAAGCTTTCTTT. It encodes CASSRLDRDGTEAFF.

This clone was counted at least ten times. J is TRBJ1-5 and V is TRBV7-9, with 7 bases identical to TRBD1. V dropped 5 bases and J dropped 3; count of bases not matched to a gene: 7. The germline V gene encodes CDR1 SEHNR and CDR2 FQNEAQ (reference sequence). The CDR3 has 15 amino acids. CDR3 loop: CASSLQGTYNQPQHF. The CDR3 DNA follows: TGTGCCAGCAGCCTACAGGGGACTTACAATCAGCCCCAGCATTTT.

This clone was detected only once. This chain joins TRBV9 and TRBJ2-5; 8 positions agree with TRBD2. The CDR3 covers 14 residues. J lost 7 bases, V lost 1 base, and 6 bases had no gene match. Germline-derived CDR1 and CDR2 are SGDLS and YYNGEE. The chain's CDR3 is CASSVSTSVATQYF. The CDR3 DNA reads TGTGCCAGCAGCGTATCGACTAGCGTCGCGACCCAGTACTTC.